This is a list of T cell receptor beta chains from one sample in a study of blood T cell repertoires in COVID-19. Method: immunoSEQ multiplex PCR; TCRdb's copy keeps in-frame clones and lacks some. Of some 350,000 clones in the sample, 75% to 90% were seen once. Sequencing was done on a sample of PBMCs or T cells enriched from blood (not recorded which). Receptors were obtained from a man between 18 and 29 years old who had recovered from COVID-19. CDR3s include the opening cysteine and the closing phenylalanine or tryptophan. D genes are given only for firm matches.

d_call,j_call,v_call,cdr3_nt,cdr3_aa
TRBD1,TRBJ2-7,TRBV5-1,TGCGCCAGCAGCTTAGGGACAGCTATTCAGGACGAGCAGTACTTC,CASSLGTAIQDEQYF
TRBD2,TRBJ2-7,TRBV19,TGTGCCAGTAGTAGCGGGAGAGGCTACGAGCAGTACTTC,CASSSGRGYEQYF
.,TRBJ1-1,TRBV13,TGTGCCAGCAGCCTCGGACAACCGAACACTGAAGCTTTCTTT,CASSLGQPNTEAFF
TRBD2,TRBJ2-7,TRBV5-4,TGTGCCAGCAGCTATACCCCTAGCGGGGGGCCCCGCTACGAGCAGTACTTC,CASSYTPSGGPRYEQYF
TRBD2,TRBJ2-3,TRBV2,TGTGCCAGCAGTGAAGTTGGTCGGGGGGTCACAGATACGCAGTATTTT,CASSEVGRGVTDTQYF
TRBD2,TRBJ2-2,TRBV18,TGTGCCAGCTCACCACCTGGGACTAGCGGGGCGACCGGGGAGCTGTTTTTT,CASSPPGTSGATGELFF
TRBD1,TRBJ1-1,TRBV27,TGTGCCAGCAGTTCCTGGACAGGCCTCGCTGAAGCTTTCTTT,CASSSWTGLAEAFF
TRBD2,TRBJ2-7,TRBV7-9,TGTGCCAGCAGTCACGGGACTAGCGGGGAATCCTACGAGCAGTACTTC,CASSHGTSGESYEQYF
.,TRBJ1-1,TRBV6-5,TGTGCCAGCAGGACACAGAGCACTGAAGCTTTCTTT,CASRTQSTEAFF
TRBD1,TRBJ1-4,TRBV19,TGTGCCAGTAGTATCTACAGGGGCGCGGGTAATGAAAAACTGTTTTTT,CASSIYRGAGNEKLFF
TRBD1,TRBJ1-4,TRBV3-1/TRBV3-2,TGTGCCAGCAGCCAAGTTACGGACAGGGGTGAAAAACTGTTTTTT,CASSQVTDRGEKLFF
TRBD1,TRBJ1-3,TRBV5-1,TGCGCCAGCAGCTTGGGGACAGGTCAAGTTGGAAACACCATATATTTT,CASSLGTGQVGNTIYF
.,TRBJ1-1,TRBV7-9,TGTGCCAGCAGCCCGCAGGGGTCTGAAGCTTTCTTT,CASSPQGSEAFF